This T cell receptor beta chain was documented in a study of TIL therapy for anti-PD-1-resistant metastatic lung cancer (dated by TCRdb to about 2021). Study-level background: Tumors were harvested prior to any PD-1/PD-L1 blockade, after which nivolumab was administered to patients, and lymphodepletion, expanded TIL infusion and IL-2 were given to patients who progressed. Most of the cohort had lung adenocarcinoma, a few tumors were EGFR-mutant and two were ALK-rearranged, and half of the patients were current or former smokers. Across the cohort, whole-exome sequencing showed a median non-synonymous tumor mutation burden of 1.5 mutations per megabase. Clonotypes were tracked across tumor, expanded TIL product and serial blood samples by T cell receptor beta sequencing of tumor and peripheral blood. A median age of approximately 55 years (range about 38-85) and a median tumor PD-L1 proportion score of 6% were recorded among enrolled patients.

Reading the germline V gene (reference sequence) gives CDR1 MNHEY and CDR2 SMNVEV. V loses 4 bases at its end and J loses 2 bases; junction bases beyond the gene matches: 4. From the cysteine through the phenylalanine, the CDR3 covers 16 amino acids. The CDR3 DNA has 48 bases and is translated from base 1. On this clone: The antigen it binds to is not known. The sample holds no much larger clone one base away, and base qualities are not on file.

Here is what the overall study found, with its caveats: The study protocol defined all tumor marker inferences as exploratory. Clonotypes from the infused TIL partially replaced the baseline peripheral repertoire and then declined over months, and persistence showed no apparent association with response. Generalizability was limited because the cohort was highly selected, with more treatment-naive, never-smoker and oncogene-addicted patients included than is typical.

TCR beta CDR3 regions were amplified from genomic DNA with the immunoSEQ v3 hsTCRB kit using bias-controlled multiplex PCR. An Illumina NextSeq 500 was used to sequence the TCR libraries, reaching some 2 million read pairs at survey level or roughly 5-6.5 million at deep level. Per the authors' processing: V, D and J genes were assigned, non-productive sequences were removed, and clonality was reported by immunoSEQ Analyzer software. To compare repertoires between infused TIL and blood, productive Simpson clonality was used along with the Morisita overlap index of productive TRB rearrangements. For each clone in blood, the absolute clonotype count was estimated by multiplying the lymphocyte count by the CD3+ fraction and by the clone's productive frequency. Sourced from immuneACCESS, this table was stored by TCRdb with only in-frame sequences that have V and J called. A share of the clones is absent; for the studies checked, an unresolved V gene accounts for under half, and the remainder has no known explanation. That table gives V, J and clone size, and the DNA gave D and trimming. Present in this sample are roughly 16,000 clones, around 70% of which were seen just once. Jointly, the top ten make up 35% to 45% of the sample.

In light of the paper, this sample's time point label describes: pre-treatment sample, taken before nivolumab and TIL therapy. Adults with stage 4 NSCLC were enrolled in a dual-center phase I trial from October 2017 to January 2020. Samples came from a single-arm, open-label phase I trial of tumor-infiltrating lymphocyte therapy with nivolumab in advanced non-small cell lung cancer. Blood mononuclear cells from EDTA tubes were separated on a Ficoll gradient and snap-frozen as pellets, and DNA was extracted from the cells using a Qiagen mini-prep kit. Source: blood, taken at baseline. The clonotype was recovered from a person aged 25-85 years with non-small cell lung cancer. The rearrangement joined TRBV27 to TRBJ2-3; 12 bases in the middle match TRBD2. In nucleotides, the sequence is TGTGCCAGCAGTTCTACTAGCGGGGGGACCACAGATACGCAGTATTTT. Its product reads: CASSSTSGGTTDTQYF.